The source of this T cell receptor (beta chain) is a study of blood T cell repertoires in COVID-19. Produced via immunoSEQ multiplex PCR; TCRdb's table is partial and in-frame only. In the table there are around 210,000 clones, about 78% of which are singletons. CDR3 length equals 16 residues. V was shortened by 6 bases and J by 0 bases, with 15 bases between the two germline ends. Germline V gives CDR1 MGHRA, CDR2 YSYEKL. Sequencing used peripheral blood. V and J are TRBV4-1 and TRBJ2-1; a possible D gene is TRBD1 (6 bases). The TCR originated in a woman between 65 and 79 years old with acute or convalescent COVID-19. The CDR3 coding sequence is TGCGCCAGCAGGCCATTACAGGGCCCCTCCTACAATGAGCAGTTCTTC. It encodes CASRPLQGPSYNEQFF.